One sample yielded the 10 T cell receptor beta chains listed below, sequenced in a study of T cell responses to AZD1222 COVID-19 vaccine (dated by TCRdb to the early 2020s). Library construction relied on the immunoSEQ multiplex PCR assay. TCRdb holds this immuneACCESS table with in-frame rearrangements only. Some clones are missing; in checked studies, unresolved V genes explain under half, and the rest has no known cause. The sample has 50,000 to 55,000 clones on record, approximately 86% of them singletons. The top ten clones comprise 2.7% of the sample. In the paper's terms, the time point label means: about 28 days (+/-7) after the second vaccine dose. The material was peripheral blood, obtained 28 days after the second AZD1222 dose. These receptor sequences come from an adult who received the AZD1222 COVID-19 vaccine.

V and J are TRBV16 and TRBJ1-2; maybe TRBD1 (5 bases). This CDR3 contains 15 residues. The V and J ends lost 2 bases and 7 bases respectively, with 17 bases between them. Germline assignment: CDR1 KGHSY and CDR2 FQNENV. In DNA form, the CDR3 reads TGTGCCAGCAGCCAACTGATGGGACCGAGGGGTGGCTACACCTTC. It specifies CASSQLMGPRGGYTF.

This clone was observed once. V gene TRBV11-2 combines with J gene TRBJ2-3; D possibly corresponds to TRBD2 (6 bases). V was cut by 3 bases and J by 3 bases, with 25 bases left in between. The CDR3 sequence is 19 residues long. The germline CDR1 and CDR2 sequences are SGHAT and FQNNGV. CDR3 region: CASSFGTIFSGDGTDTQYF. The CDR3 nucleotides read TGTGCCAGCAGCTTTGGGACGATATTCTCGGGAGATGGAACAGATACGCAGTATTTT.

The chain combines TRBV5-1 with TRBJ1-1, with TRBD1 as a possible D gene (6 bases). V was trimmed by 4 bases and J by 11 bases, leaving 15 bases between them. The germline gives CDR1 SGHRS, CDR2 YFSETQ. This CDR3 is built from 12 residues. For the CDR3, the DNA is TGCGCCAGCAGCCCCGAGGGGGGGCGGGCTTTCTTT. Protein sequence: CASSPEGGRAFF. The full variable domain, completed using reference TRBV5-1 and TRBJ1-1, is KAGVTQTPRYLIKTRGQQVTLSCSPISGHRSVSWYQQTPGQGLQFLFEYFSETQRNKGNFPGRFSGRQFSNSRSEMNVSTLELGDSALYLCASSPEGGRAFFGQGTRLTVV.

The chain recombines TRBV29-1 with TRBJ1-2, with 7 bases aligning to TRBD1. This CDR3 region has 14 residues. From germline, CDR1 is SQVTM and CDR2 ANQGSEA. After removal of 3 bases from V and 5 bases from J, the junction contained 9 bases not matched to a gene. As DNA, the CDR3 is TGCAGCGTTGAGAGCCCAGGGGGAAGGTATGGCTACACCTTC. Translating it yields CSVESPGGRYGYTF.

The V call is TRBV7-4, the J call TRBJ2-7, with D possibly matching TRBD1 (5 bases). The germline V and J ends were trimmed by 3 bases and 0 bases, with 9 bases remaining between them. Germline V gives CDR1 SGHVT, CDR2 SQSDAQ. The CDR3 sequence is 14 residues long. The CDR3 nucleotides read TGTGCCAGCAGCTTGGGGCATAGCTCCTACGAGCAGTACTTC. Encoded protein: CASSLGHSSYEQYF.

This clone appeared a few times. The rearrangement links TRBV19 to TRBJ2-1; the D call may be TRBD1 or TRBD2 (5 bases each). V was shortened by 1 base and J by 4 bases, with 8 bases between the two germline ends. The length of the CDR3 is 14 residues. The germline V gene has CDR1 LNHDA and CDR2 SQIVND (reference sequence). In DNA form, the CDR3 reads TGTGCCAGTAGTATAGGGGGGATTTACAATGAGCAGTTCTTC. Encoded protein: CASSIGGIYNEQFF.

The J gene is TRBJ2-1, the V gene TRBV7-6; TRBD2 matches at 8 bases. Trimming removed 3 bases from V and 2 bases from J; junction bases left unmatched: 12. CDR3 length equals 18 residues. From germline, CDR1 is SGHVS and CDR2 FNYEAQ. CDR3 in DNA: TGTGCCAGCAGCTTTGGGGCTAGCGGGCTCCCCGCCTACAATGAGCAGTTCTTC. This translates into CASSFGASGLPAYNEQFF.

The V gene is TRBV24-1, the J gene TRBJ2-1, with D perhaps being TRBD1 or TRBD2 (5 bases each). Germline V gene sequence: CDR1 KGHDR, CDR2 SFDVKD. The CDR3 is 16 amino acids. V shed 7 bases and J shed 11 bases, with 26 bases lying between them. The CDR3 reads CATSPLAGASERQQFF. The CDR3 nucleotides are TGTGCCACCAGCCCTCTAGCCGGGGCGTCGGAACGCCAGCAGTTCTTC.

This chain joins TRBV6-5 and TRBJ2-2; the match to TRBD2 covers 8 bases. J was trimmed by 5 bases and V by 6 bases; bases with no gene match: 5. The CDR3 contains 14 residues. Looked up from germline, CDR1 is MNHEY and CDR2 is SVGAGI. The CDR3 nucleotides are TGTGCCAGCAGACGAGCGGGAGCGACCGGGGAGCTGTTTTTT. It yields the protein CASRRAGATGELFF.

The CDR3 sequence is CASSFKPGASVGEQYF. As DNA, the CDR3 is TGTGCCAGCAGTTTCAAACCGGGAGCCTCCGTGGGCGAGCAGTACTTC. The chain links TRBV27 to TRBJ2-7; a weak D match, TRBD2 (6 bases). Germline CDR1 reads MNHEY; CDR2 reads SMNVEV (reference sequence). The CDR3 totals 16 residues. Trimming cost V 3 bases and J 6 bases, with 21 bases left between them.